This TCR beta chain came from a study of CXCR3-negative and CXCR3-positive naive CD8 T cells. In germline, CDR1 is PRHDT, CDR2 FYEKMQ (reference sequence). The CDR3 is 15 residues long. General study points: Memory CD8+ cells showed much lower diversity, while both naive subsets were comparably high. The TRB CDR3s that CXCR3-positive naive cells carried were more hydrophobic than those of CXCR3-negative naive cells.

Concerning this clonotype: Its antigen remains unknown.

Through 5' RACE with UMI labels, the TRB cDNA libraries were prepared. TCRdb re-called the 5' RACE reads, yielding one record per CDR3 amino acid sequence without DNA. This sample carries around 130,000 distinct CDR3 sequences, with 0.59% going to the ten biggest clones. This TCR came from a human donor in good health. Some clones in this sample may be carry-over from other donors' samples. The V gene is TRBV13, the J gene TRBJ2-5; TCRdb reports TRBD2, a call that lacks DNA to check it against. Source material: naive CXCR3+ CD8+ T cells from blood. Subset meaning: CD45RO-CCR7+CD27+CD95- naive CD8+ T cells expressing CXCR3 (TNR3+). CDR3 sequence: CASSLGRVEQETQYF.